The clone carrying this T cell receptor (beta chain) showed up many times. Its cognate antigen is unknown. TCRdb passed the 5' RACE reads through MiXCR, listing each CDR3 protein once. The profile shows approximately 350,000 distinct CDR3 sequences, approximately 13% of them singletons. The sample comes from a study of T-cell memory formation after mild COVID-19. Notes on the study in general: Clones that contracted from day 15 to 85 were balanced CD4/CD8, while later expanders leaned CD4+. Certain responding clones were present in pre-infection memory, suggesting participation of cross-reactive memory.

The V gene's germline CDR1 is DFQATT and CDR2 SNEGSKA (reference sequence). CDR3 length: 17 amino acids. Deletions cut 6 bases from V and 1 base from J, with 22 bases between. This receptor was taken from a man between 18 and 29 years old who had mild COVID-19 (a few samples of this study predate the infection). Cell type and time point are not known. The V gene is TRBV20-1, the J gene TRBJ1-5; no clear D gene. The source material was PBMCs or a T cell subset sorted from them (not recorded which). CDR3 nucleotides: TGCAGTGCCGATTCGGGGAAAAGCAGGACGAGCAATCAGCCCCAGCATTTT. Protein sequence: CSADSGKSRTSNQPQHF.